Each of the 32 T cell receptor beta chains below was sequenced from the same sample in a study of breast tumors, draining lymph nodes, adjacent tissues (dated by TCRdb to about 2016). Lymph node samples came from the axillary draining lymph nodes of breast cancer patients. Libraries were made using multiplex PCR. Sequencer: Illumina HiSeq 2000. TCRdb ran its own pipeline on the public reads, namely fastp trimming at Q25 and MiXCR clone calling, and kept in-frame beta chains. Rows are combined by CDR3 protein, so each entry shows the most common genes and DNA. Counted in this sample were fewer than 200,000 distinct CDR3 sequences; approximately 30% of them appeared once. The ten largest clones add up to around 4.5% of the sample. Sequencing input: axillary lymph node tissue. Receptors originate from a female donor with breast cancer. Some clones in this sample may be carry-over from other donors' samples.

This clonotype was observed at least ten times. The chain uses TRBV5-1 and TRBJ2-2; 9 bases fit TRBD1. Germline V gene data show CDR1 as SGHRS and CDR2 as YFSETQ. V lost 4 bases and J lost 6; bases outside the gene matches: 7. This CDR3 spans 15 amino acids. CDR3 region: CASSPGTGSAGELFF. The DNA of the CDR3 is TGCGCCAGCAGCCCAGGGACAGGGTCGGCCGGGGAGCTGTTTTTT.

Concerning this clonotype: At one end the junction does not follow the germline gene, possibly because of a read error. This sequence joins TRBV7-2 and TRBJ2-3, with 12 bases identical to TRBD1. The CDR3 has 17 residues. Looked up from germline, CDR1 is SGHTA and CDR2 is FQGNSA. The CDR3 spells CASSLRGQGAGTDPQYF. CDR3 in DNA: TGTGCCAGCAGCTTAAGGGGACAGGGGGCGGGCACAGATCCGCAGTATTTT.

This clonotype was seen ten or more times. The gene calls are TRBV20-1 and TRBJ1-6; 7 nucleotides align to TRBD1. The V segment lost 6 bases and the J segment 9 bases; nucleotides outside the gene matches: 14. CDR3 size: 15 residues. CDR1 and CDR2 (germline): DFQATT, SNEGSKA (reference sequence). This chain's CDR3 is CSAQTGTVDTSPLHF. CDR3 DNA: TGCAGTGCGCAGACAGGGACAGTAGATACTTCACCCCTCCACTTT.

This clonotype has a count of ten or more. The rearrangement joins TRBV12-3 or TRBV12-4 to TRBJ1-2; D unresolved. The CDR3 is made up of 14 amino acids. V was clipped by 0 bases and J by 9 bases, with 14 bases between them. The CDR3 sequence: CASSLARTAASYTF. CDR3 in DNA: TGTGCCAGCAGTTTAGCCAGGACGGCAGCTAGCTACACCTTC.

This clonotype was observed at least ten times. The V and J genes are TRBV10-2 and TRBJ2-1, with 8 bases lining up with TRBD2. J was trimmed by 7 bases and V by 2 bases; bases with no gene match: 13. The CDR3 is 17 residues long. CDR1 is WSHSY, CDR2 SAAADI, per germline. Here the CDR3 reads CASSERQRGSSENEQFF. Here the CDR3 DNA reads TGCGCCAGCAGTGAGCGCCAGCGGGGGAGCTCTGAGAATGAGCAGTTCTTC.

This clonotype was detected only once. The chain is built from TRBV20-1 and TRBJ1-5; TRBD1 matches at 7 bases. CDR1 and CDR2 (germline): DFQATT, SNEGSKA (reference sequence). J gave up 6 bases and V 6 bases, and 11 bases lay outside the gene matches. The CDR3 has 14 amino acids. DNA for the CDR3: TGCAGTGCGACTGGAAGGGGGCCGAGTCAGCCCCAGCATTTT. The encoded protein is CSATGRGPSQPQHF.

On this clonotype itself: A much larger clone lies a single base off, so this may be a read error. This chain joins TRBV6-1 and TRBJ2-3; 8 bases map to TRBD2. The CDR3 totals 15 residues. V was clipped by 1 base and J by 0 bases; unmatched bases: 0. CDR1 and CDR2 from the germline V gene are MNHNS and SASEGT. The CDR3 sequence: CASSEVAGSTDTQYF. The CDR3 DNA is TGTGCCAGCAGTGAAGTAGCGGGAAGCACAGATACGCAGTATTTT.

This clonotype showed up many times. The chain carries TRBV25-1 and TRBJ2-1; D is unclear. CDR1 is MGHDK, CDR2 SYGVNS, per germline. The CDR3 totals 14 residues. V was cut by 2 bases and J by 0 bases, with 5 bases left in between. Written as DNA, the CDR3 is TGTGCCAGCAGTGAAGAAAGCTCCTACAATGAGCAGTTCTTC. This codes for CASSEESSYNEQFF.

At least ten counts were recorded for this clonotype. The rearrangement joins TRBV24-1 to TRBJ2-1; 8 bases map to TRBD2. CDR3 size: 14 residues. J gave up 6 bases and V 0 bases, and 0 bases lay outside the gene matches. Germline assignment: CDR1 KGHDR and CDR2 SFDVKD. The CDR3 DNA sequence: TGTGCCACCAGTGATTTGAGCGGGGGCAATGAGCAGTTCTTC. Its translation is CATSDLSGGNEQFF.

This clonotype was counted at least ten times. This chain joins TRBV2 and TRBJ2-7; 7 bases align to TRBD1. The junction had 17 bases not matched to a gene; V was cut back by 7 bases and J by 5 bases. CDR1 is SNHLY and CDR2 is FYNNEI in the germline V gene. This CDR3 is 16 amino acids long. CDR3 amino acids: CASTLPRDSGAHEQYF. CDR3 coding DNA: TGTGCCAGCACCCTCCCTAGGGACAGTGGAGCCCACGAGCAGTACTTC.

This chain connects TRBV6-5 to TRBJ2-3; the match to TRBD2 covers 10 bases. Per germline, CDR1 MNHEY and CDR2 SVGAGI. After removal of 5 bases from V and 4 bases from J, the junction contained 9 bases not matched to a gene. The CDR3 has 16 residues. In nucleotides, the CDR3 is TGTGCCAGCAGTCCCCGGTCTAGCGGGAGACCAGATACGCAGTATTTT. This sequence encodes CASSPRSSGRPDTQYF.

Details on this clonotype: An end of the junction differs from the germline gene, which may be a read error. The chain links TRBV9 to TRBJ2-1; D is unresolved. The CDR3 runs to 14 residues. Germline V lookup: CDR1 SGDLS, CDR2 YYNGEE. The CDR3 nucleotides are TGTGCCAGCAGCGCAGATAAGTCCTACAATGAGCAGTCCTTC. Translating gives CASSADKSYNEQSF.

This clonotype was picked up a small number of times. V gene TRBV28 combines with J gene TRBJ1-2; D is uncertain. Germline V gene sequence: CDR1 MDHEN, CDR2 SYDVKM. The CDR3 has 12 amino acids. Between the trimmed V and J ends, which lost 3 bases and 4 bases, there was a span of 6 bases. The CDR3 DNA reads as TGTGCCAGCAGTTTTTACACCTATGGCTACACCTTC. Residues: CASSFYTYGYTF.

Only a few counts were recorded for this clonotype. V gene TRBV18 combines with J gene TRBJ1-5; the D is unclear. Germline V gene sequence: CDR1 KGHSH, CDR2 LQKENI. V gave up 2 bases and J gave up 0 bases, with 8 bases separating them. This CDR3 contains 15 residues. The CDR3 region is CASSPEHYSNQPQHF. CDR3 bases: TGTGCCAGCTCACCAGAACATTATAGCAATCAGCCCCAGCATTTT.

This clonotype was seen more than once but under ten times. The gene calls are TRBV19 and TRBJ1-2, with TRBD1 identical over 7 bases. V lost 6 bases to trimming and J lost 7 bases; unmatched junction nucleotides: 17. The length of the CDR3 is 16 residues. Germline-derived CDR1 and CDR2 are LNHDA and SQIVND (reference sequence). As DNA, the CDR3 is TGTGCCAGTAGCACTTATAGGTTGGGACAGACTTGTGGCTACACCTTC. Protein sequence: CASSTYRLGQTCGYTF.

With regard to this clonotype: One end of the junction does not line up with germline, which may come from a read error. This chain uses TRBV5-1 with TRBJ2-7; the D is unclear. The germline V gene has CDR1 SGHRS and CDR2 YFSETQ. This CDR3 region has 14 residues. CDR3 bases: TGCGCCAGCAGCCCCAGACGGATTACCTACGAGCAATACTTC. This sequence encodes CASSPRRITYEQYF.

In its sample, this clonotype was seen many times. The V and J genes are TRBV5-1 and TRBJ1-2, with a tentative D call TRBD1 (6 bases). This CDR3 is built from 13 residues. CDR1 and CDR2 (germline): SGHRS, YFSETQ. The V gene lost 4 bases and the J gene lost 7 bases, with 14 bases spanning the gap. The CDR3 protein is CASSPDRWFGYTF. CDR3 in DNA: TGCGCCAGCAGCCCTGACAGGTGGTTTGGCTACACCTTC.

This clonotype was seen repeatedly, ten times or more. V gene TRBV3-1 combines with J gene TRBJ1-4; D not resolved. There are 16 residues in the CDR3. Trimming took 1 base from V and 5 from J, leaving 14 bases between them. Germline CDR1 reads LGHDT; CDR2 reads YNNKEL (reference sequence). The DNA for the CDR3 is TGTGCCAGCAGCCAAGTTAGGAGGAGCGCAAATGAAAAACTGTTTTTT. This sequence encodes CASSQVRRSANEKLFF.

This clonotype was counted at least ten times. The chain uses TRBV4-2 and TRBJ1-4, with 7 bases aligning to TRBD1. This CDR3 has 15 residues. V lost 3 bases and J lost 7; bases outside the gene matches: 8. Germline V gene lookup returns CDR1 LGHNA and CDR2 YNFKEQ. The CDR3 here is CASSQAATGSEKLFF. The DNA for the CDR3 is TGTGCCAGCAGCCAGGCCGCGACAGGGAGTGAAAAACTGTTTTTT.

This clonotype was observed at least ten times. The chain employs TRBV9 and TRBJ1-4; 9 nucleotides agree with TRBD1. This CDR3 spans 14 amino acids. Unmatched junction bases numbered 6, after V lost 4 bases and J lost 8 bases. CDR1 is SGDLS and CDR2 is YYNGEE in the germline V gene. Here the CDR3 reads CASSPRTGEEKLFF. The CDR3 DNA is TGTGCCAGCAGCCCTCGGACAGGGGAAGAAAAACTGTTTTTT.

This chain links TRBV7-2 with TRBJ1-1, with D maybe TRBD1 (5 bases). The germline V gene encodes CDR1 SGHTA and CDR2 FQGNSA. This CDR3 spans 13 amino acids. The ends were cut back, 7 bases at V and 3 bases at J, with 12 bases in the middle. Written as DNA, the CDR3 is TGTGCCAGCACAGCCCGGGGGGACACTGAAGCTTTCTTT. Amino acid sequence: CASTARGDTEAFF.

This clonotype ranks as medium-sized. The V gene is TRBV20-1, the J gene TRBJ2-1; D may correspond to TRBD1 or TRBD2 (6 bases each). This CDR3 is 13 amino acids long. Germline assignment: CDR1 DFQATT and CDR2 SNEGSKA (reference sequence). V was trimmed by 1 base and J by 7 bases, leaving 11 bases between them. In nucleotides, the CDR3 is TGCAGTGCTAGAGGTGGGGGGCCGAATGAGCAGTTCTTC. As protein: CSARGGGPNEQFF.

This clonotype has ten or more counts. The chain recombines TRBV19 with TRBJ1-4; 10 bases align to TRBD1. This CDR3 region has 13 residues. Germline CDR1 is LNHDA and CDR2 is SQIVND (reference sequence). J lost 7 bases, V lost 7 bases, and 3 bases had no gene match. The CDR3: CASIGTGVEKLFF. CDR3 coding DNA: TGTGCCAGTATTGGGACAGGGGTTGAAAAACTGTTTTTT. Together with reference TRBV19 and TRBJ1-4, the CDR3 gives the full variable domain: DGGITQSPKYLFRKEGQNVTLSCEQNLNHDAMYWYRQDPGQGLRLIYYSQIVNDFQKGDIAEGYSVSREKKESFPLTVTSAQKNPTAFYLCASIGTGVEKLFFGSGTQLSVL.

This clonotype was seen repeatedly, ten times or more. The V and J genes are TRBV19 and TRBJ1-2; D remains unclear. The CDR3 consists of 12 residues. Germline loops: CDR1 LNHDA, CDR2 SQIVND (reference sequence). Trimming cost V 7 bases and J 4 bases, with 10 bases left between them. CDR3 region: CASKRRPYGYTF. The CDR3 nucleotides read TGTGCCAGTAAGCGGCGCCCCTATGGCTACACCTTC.

The gene calls are TRBV7-8 and TRBJ2-2, with unresolved D. The CDR3 runs to 12 residues. With 1 base removed from V and 7 bases from J, the gap between germline ends came to 4 bases. CDR1 is SGHVS and CDR2 is FQNEAQ in the germline V gene. CDR3 region: CASSLEYGELFF. CDR3 DNA sequence: TGTGCCAGCAGCTTAGAATACGGGGAGCTGTTTTTT.

This clonotype was seen many times. The rearrangement links TRBV9 to TRBJ1-4, with D uncertain. This CDR3 comprises 15 residues. Trimming took 0 bases from V and 1 from J, leaving 7 bases between them. Germline assignment: CDR1 SGDLS and CDR2 YYNGEE. The CDR3 DNA reads TGTGCCAGCAGCGTAGAAGCGGTAACTAATGAAAAACTGTTTTTT. It encodes CASSVEAVTNEKLFF.

Comment on this clonotype: Relative to the germline gene, one junction end is altered; a read error may explain this. This sequence joins TRBV11-3 and TRBJ1-2, with 7 positions matching TRBD1. The germline gives CDR1 SGHNT, CDR2 YENEEA. The CDR3 has 13 residues. CDR3 amino acids: CASSRDSNYGCTF. In DNA form, the CDR3 reads TGTGCCAGCAGCCGGGACAGCAACTATGGCTGCACCTTC.

This clonotype was detected ten times or more. The J gene is TRBJ1-2, the V gene TRBV15; D uncertain. V gave up 3 bases and J gave up 0 bases, with 11 bases separating them. Germline CDR1 is LNHNV and CDR2 is YYDKDF (reference sequence). This CDR3 is built from 15 residues. The CDR3 loop reads CATSRGKDSNYGYTF. CDR3 bases: TGTGCCACCAGCAGGGGAAAGGATTCTAACTATGGCTACACCTTC.

To note about this clonotype: This may arise from a read error, as a much more abundant clone is one base away. The CDR3 does not close with the conserved phenylalanine or tryptophan, likely indicating a read error. The genes are TRBV4-2 and TRBJ2-3, with TRBD2 identical over 12 bases. CDR3 length: 18 residues. CDR1 and CDR2 (germline): LGHNA, YNFKEQ. Trimming removed 0 bases from V and 5 bases from J; junction bases left unmatched: 9. CDR3 amino acids: CASSQDRLAGGPGDTQYS. In DNA form, the CDR3 reads TGTGCCAGCAGCCAAGATCGGCTAGCGGGGGGGCCGGGAGATACGCAGTATTCT.

This clonotype was detected ten times or more. J is TRBJ2-7 and V is TRBV15; perhaps TRBD1 as D (6 bases). V was cut by 6 bases and J by 7 bases, with 16 bases left in between. The germline V gene has CDR1 LNHNV and CDR2 YYDKDF (reference sequence). The CDR3 spans 13 residues. CDR3 in amino acids: CATSTDRPWEQYF. CDR3 sequence (DNA): TGTGCCACCAGTACCGACAGGCCTTGGGAGCAGTACTTC.

V gene TRBV9 combines with J gene TRBJ1-3; tentatively, D is TRBD1 (5 bases). This CDR3 comprises 15 residues. CDR1 and CDR2 from the germline V gene are SGDLS and YYNGEE. V gave up 4 bases and J gave up 1 base, with 12 bases separating them. CDR3 DNA: TGTGCCAGCAGCTCCACGGGGGATTCTGGAAACACCATATATTTT. This gives the protein CASSSTGDSGNTIYF.

In this sample, this clonotype turned up many times. The chain combines TRBV6-6 with TRBJ1-4; possible D gene TRBD1, 5 bases. The germline CDR1 and CDR2 sequences are MNHNY and SVGAGI (reference sequence). Trimming left V 6 bases short and J 8 bases short, with 16 bases between. CDR3 length equals 14 residues. Here the CDR3 DNA reads TGTGCCAGCAGCAAACCCGGGACTGACGAAAAACTGTTTTTT. It encodes CASSKPGTDEKLFF.